This T cell receptor beta chain stems from a study of chemoradiotherapy in HPV16-positive cancers. Study outcomes and limitations: In HPV16-positive patients, HPV-responsive T-cell expansion tracked better recurrence-free survival. Candidate HPV-specific clones and E7-related TCR motifs grew in tumor during treatment.

Generated by immunoSEQ multiplex PCR, the TCRdb table keeps only in-frame clones and is missing some. The sample records about 7,000 clones, 85% to 90% being singletons. CDR3 length: 14 amino acids. V was pared by 7 bases and J by 4 bases, with 16 bases between. Germline CDR1 reads SNHLY; CDR2 reads FYNNEI. For this clone: Its matching antigen is unknown.

The rearrangement joins TRBV2 to TRBJ2-5; D assignment may be TRBD1 or TRBD2 (6 bases each). This TCR derives from a human donor with HPV-associated anogenital cancer. The material was obtained from a patient who underwent chemoradiotherapy. The DNA of the CDR3 is TGTGCCAGCACGCTGGACTGGGGGGCAGAGACCCAGTACTTC. Translation: CASTLDWGAETQYF.